This T cell receptor (beta chain) was recorded in a study of read filtering for tumor transcriptome and immune sequencing. Study context: Eight or nine patients were R-ISS I, 16 were R-ISS II, more than five were R-ISS III. Study observations and caveats: RNA-seq captured clonotypes less deeply and reliably than IR-seq. This fraction held mixed bone marrow immune cells after CD138-negative sorting.

This clonotype was found many times. Its antigen is still unknown. This library used roughly 430 ng RNA and molecular barcoded adaptors spanning alpha/delta and beta/gamma chains. From the reads, TCRdb called clonotypes with MiXCR, one entry per CDR3 protein. This table holds 55,000 to 60,000 distinct CDR3 sequences, 9% to 15% found once. Trimming cost V 1 base and J 8 bases; bases outside gene matches: 7. The length of the CDR3 is 15 residues. Germline V CDR1 and CDR2: SGHTA, FQGNSA. The sequencing input was a population of CD138-negative cells sorted from bone marrow. The J gene is TRBJ1-2, the V gene TRBV7-2; 10 nucleotides agree with TRBD1. The TCR was taken from a donor at least 40 years old with multiple myeloma. CDR3 residues: CASSLVGQGLDGYTF. In nucleotides, the CDR3 is TGTGCCAGCAGCTTAGTGGGACAGGGGCTTGACGGCTACACCTTC.